Given below is one TCR beta chain in context. This sample is drawn from a study of blood T cell repertoires in COVID-19. About the research overall: The United States, Italy and Spain provided the acute and convalescent COVID-19 samples. T cells, B-cell-depleted T cells, or PBMCs supplied cDNA or gDNA.

There are 12 residues in the CDR3. Trimming removed 3 bases from V and 4 bases from J, with 7 bases in between. Germline assignment: CDR1 MDHEN and CDR2 SYDVKM. Authors' processing steps: Amplification from reference gene primers served as the basis for estimated nucleated cell counts. This table comes from immunoSEQ multiplex PCR, and its TCRdb copy is limited to in-frame clones, with some not included. D and trimming were read from the DNA, whereas the V and J calls and clone size are those reported in that table. The sample has approximately 90,000 clones, about 87% seen once. The clonotype was recovered from a human donor with acute or convalescent COVID-19. The donor label of this sample is uncertain. The sequencing sample was made of peripheral blood. V usage is TRBV28 and J usage is TRBJ2-7; D may be TRBD1 (6 bases). The CDR3 protein is CASSLDRYEQYF. As DNA, the CDR3 is TGTGCCAGCAGTTTGGACAGATACGAGCAGTACTTC.